This T cell receptor (beta chain) appears in the sequencing data of a study of control samples from healthy donors and cancer patients. Germline V gene data show CDR1 as SGHTS and CDR2 as YDEGEE. V shed 4 bases and J 4 bases; nucleotides not matched to a gene: 1. The CDR3 runs to 13 residues. Produced via immunoSEQ multiplex PCR; TCRdb's table is partial and in-frame only. In the table there are tens of thousands of clones, 85% to 90% of which are singletons. The V gene is TRBV5-8, the J gene TRBJ1-2; 10 bases match TRBD1. Sequencing was done on a sample of PBMCs. The TCR originated in a man in his 60s with colorectal cancer. DNA of the CDR3: TGTGCCAGCAGCCGGGACAGGGGCTATGGCTACACCTTC. It yields the protein CASSRDRGYGYTF. The full variable domain, completed using reference TRBV5-8 and TRBJ1-2, is EAGVTQSPTHLIKTRGQQATLRCSPISGHTSVYWYQQALGLGLQFLLWYDEGEERNRGNFPPRFSGRQFPNYSSELNVNALELEDSALYLCASSRDRGYGYTFGSGTRLTVV.